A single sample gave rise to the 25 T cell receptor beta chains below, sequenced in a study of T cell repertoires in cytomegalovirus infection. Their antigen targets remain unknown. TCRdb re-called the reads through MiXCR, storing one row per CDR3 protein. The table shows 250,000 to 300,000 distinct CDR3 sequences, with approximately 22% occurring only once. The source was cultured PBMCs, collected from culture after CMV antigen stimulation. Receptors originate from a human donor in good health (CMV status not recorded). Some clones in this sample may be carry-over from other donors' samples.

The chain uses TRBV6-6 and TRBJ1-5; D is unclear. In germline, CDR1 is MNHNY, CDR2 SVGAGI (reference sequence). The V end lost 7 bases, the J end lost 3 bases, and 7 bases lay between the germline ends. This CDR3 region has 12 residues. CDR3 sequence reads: CASTNANQPQHF. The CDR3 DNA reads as TGTGCCAGCACCAATGCCAATCAGCCCCAGCATTTT.

In DNA, the CDR3 is TGTGCCAGCAGCCCGGCGGTTTCCAAAAACATTCAGTACTTC. It yields the protein CASSPAVSKNIQYF. The V call is TRBV3-1, the J call TRBJ2-4; no reliable D call. V gave up 4 bases and J gave up 2 bases, with 9 bases separating them. CDR1 and CDR2 from the germline V gene are LGHDT and YNNKEL (reference sequence). The CDR3 spans 14 residues. The whole variable domain, remainder taken from reference TRBV3-1 and TRBJ2-4, is DTAVSQTPKYLVTQMGNDKSIKCEQNLGHDTMYWYKQDSKKFLKIMFSYNNKELIINETVPNRFSPKSPDKAHLNLHINSLELGDSAVYFCASSPAVSKNIQYFGAGTRLSVL.

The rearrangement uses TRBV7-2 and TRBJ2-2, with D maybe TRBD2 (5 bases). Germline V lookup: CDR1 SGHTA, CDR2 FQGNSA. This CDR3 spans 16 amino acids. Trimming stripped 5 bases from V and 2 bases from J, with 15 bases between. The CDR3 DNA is TGTGCCAGCAGCCGAGAGTCGGGAAGAAACACCGGGGAGCTGTTTTTT. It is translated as CASSRESGRNTGELFF.

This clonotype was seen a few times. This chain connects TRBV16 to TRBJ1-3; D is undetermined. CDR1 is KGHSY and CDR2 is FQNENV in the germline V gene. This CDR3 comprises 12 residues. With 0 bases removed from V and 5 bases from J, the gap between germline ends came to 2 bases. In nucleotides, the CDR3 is TGTGCCAGCAGCCAATCCAGAAACACCATATATTTT. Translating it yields CASSQSRNTIYF.

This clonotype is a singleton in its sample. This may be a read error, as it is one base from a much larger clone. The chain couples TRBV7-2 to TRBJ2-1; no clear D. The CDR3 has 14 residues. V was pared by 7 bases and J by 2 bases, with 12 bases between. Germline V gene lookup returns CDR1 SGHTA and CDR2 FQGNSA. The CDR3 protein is CTSILDKTYNEQFF. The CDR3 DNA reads TGTACCAGCATCCTTGACAAGACCTACAATGAGCAGTTCTTC. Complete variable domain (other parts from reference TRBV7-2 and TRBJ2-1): GAGVSQSPSNKVTEKGKDVELRCDPISGHTALYWYRQSLGQGLEFLIYFQGNSAPDKSGLPSDRFSAERTGGSVSTLTIQRTQQEDSAVYLCTSILDKTYNEQFFGPGTRLTVL.

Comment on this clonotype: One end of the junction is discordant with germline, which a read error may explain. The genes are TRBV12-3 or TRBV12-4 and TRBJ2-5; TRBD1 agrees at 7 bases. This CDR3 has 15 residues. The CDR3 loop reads CASSPKTGYQGTQYF. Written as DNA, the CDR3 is TGTGCCAGCAGCCCCAAGACAGGGTATCAAGGGACCCAGTACTTC.

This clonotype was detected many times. The CDR3 spells CASSVGTSGRTQYF. The CDR3 DNA follows: TGTGCCAGCAGCGTCGGGACTAGCGGGAGAACGCAGTATTTT. The chain carries TRBV7-6 and TRBJ2-3, with TRBD2 identical over 14 bases. The CDR3 loop spans 14 amino acids. Germline V lookup: CDR1 SGHVS, CDR2 FNYEAQ. V shed 5 bases and J 9 bases; nucleotides not matched to a gene: 4.

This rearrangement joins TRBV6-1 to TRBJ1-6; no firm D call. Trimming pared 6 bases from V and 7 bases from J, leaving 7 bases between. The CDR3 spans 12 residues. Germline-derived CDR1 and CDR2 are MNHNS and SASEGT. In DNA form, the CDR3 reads TGTGCCAGCAGGCAACTGAATTCACCCCTCCACTTT. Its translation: CASRQLNSPLHF.

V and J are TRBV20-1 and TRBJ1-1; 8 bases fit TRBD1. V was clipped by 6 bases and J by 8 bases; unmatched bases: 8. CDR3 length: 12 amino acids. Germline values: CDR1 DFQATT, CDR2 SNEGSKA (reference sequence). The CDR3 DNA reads TGCAGTGCCTCCAGGGGGCTAAGGGAAGCTTTCTTT. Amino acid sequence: CSASRGLREAFF.

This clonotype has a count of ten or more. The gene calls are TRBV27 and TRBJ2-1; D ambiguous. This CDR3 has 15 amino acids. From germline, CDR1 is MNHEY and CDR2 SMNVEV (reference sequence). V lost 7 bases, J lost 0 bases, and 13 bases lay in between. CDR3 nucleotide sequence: TGTGCCAGCATGAAGCAGCGAGCCTCCTACAATGAGCAGTTCTTC. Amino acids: CASMKQRASYNEQFF.

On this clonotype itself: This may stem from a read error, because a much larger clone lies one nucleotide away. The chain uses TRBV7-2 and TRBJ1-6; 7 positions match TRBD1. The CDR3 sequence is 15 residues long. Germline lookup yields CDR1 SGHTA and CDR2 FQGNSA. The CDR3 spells CASSPRGPYNSPPHF. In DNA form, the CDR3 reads TGTGCCAGCAGCCCGAGGGGGCCGTATAATTCACCCCCCCACTTT.

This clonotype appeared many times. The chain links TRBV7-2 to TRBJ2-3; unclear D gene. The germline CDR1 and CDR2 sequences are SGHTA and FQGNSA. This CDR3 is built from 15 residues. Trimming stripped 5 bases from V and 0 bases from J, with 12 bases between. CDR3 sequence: CASSPVGVSTDTQYF. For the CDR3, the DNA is TGTGCCAGCAGCCCCGTGGGCGTGAGCACAGATACGCAGTATTTT.

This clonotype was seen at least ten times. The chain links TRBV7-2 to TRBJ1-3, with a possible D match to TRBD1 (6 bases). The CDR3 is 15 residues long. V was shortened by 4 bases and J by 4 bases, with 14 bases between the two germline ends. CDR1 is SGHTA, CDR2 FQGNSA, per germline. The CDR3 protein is CASSSSLGAGNTIYF. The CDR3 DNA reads TGTGCCAGCAGCTCGAGTCTGGGGGCCGGAAACACCATATATTTT.

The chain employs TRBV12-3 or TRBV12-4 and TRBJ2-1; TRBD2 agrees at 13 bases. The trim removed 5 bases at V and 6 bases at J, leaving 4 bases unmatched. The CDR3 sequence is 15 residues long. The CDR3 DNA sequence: TGTGCCAGCAGTGGGGGGACTAGCGGGATCAATGAGCAGTTCTTC. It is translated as CASSGGTSGINEQFF.

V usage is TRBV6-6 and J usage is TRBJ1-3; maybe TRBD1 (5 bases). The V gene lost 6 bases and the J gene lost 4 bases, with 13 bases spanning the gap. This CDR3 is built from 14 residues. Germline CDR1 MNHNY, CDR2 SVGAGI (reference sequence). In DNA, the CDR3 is TGTGCCAGCAGACCCGGGGCACCCGGAAACACCATATATTTT. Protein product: CASRPGAPGNTIYF.

This CDR3 reads CASSQSYRDREGYTF. CDR3 nucleotide sequence: TGTGCCAGCAGCCAAAGCTACCGGGACAGGGAAGGCTACACCTTC. This rearrangement joins TRBV7-9 to TRBJ1-2; 9 nucleotides line up with TRBD1. In germline, CDR1 is SEHNR, CDR2 FQNEAQ (reference sequence). The CDR3 runs 15 residues. V lost 5 bases, J lost 8 bases, and 12 bases stayed unmatched.

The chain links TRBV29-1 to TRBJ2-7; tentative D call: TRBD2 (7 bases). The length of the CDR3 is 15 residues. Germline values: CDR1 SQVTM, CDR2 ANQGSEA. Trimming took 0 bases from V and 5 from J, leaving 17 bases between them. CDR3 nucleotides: TGCAGCGTTGAAGATAGTCGGGGGGCGCGGAACGAGCAGTACTTC. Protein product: CSVEDSRGARNEQYF.

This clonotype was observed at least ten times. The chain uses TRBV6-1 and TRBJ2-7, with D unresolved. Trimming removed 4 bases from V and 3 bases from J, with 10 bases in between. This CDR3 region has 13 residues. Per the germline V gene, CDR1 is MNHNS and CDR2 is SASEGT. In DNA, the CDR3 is TGTGCCAGCAGTGCGCGGATTGACTACGAGCAGTACGTC. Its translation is CASSARIDYEQYV.

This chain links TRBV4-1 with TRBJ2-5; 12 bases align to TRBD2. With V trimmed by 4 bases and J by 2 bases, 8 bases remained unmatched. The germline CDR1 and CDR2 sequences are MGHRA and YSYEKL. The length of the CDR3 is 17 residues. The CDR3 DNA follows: TGCGCCAGCAGCCTACTCCTAGCGGGAGGGACTCAAGAGACCCAGTACTTC. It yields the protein CASSLLLAGGTQETQYF.

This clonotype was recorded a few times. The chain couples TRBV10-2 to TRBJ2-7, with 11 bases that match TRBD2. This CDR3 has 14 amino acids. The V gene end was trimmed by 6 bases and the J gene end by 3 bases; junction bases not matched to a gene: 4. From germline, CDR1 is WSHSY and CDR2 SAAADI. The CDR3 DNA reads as TGCGCCAGCAGAATCGGGACTAGCGGCTACGAGCAGTACTTC. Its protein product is CASRIGTSGYEQYF.

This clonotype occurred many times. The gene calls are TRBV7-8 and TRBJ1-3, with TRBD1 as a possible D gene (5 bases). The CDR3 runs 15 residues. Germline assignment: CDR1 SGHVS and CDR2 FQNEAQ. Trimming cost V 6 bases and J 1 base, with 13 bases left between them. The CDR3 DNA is TGTGCCAGCAGTTTCCTTGGGGCATCTGGAAACACCATATATTTT. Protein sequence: CASSFLGASGNTIYF.

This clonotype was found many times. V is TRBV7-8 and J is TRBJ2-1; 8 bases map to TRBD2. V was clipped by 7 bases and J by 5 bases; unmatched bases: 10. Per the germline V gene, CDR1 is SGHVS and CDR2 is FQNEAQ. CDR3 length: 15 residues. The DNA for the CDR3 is TGTGCCAGCAAGCTTTTTGTCGGGAGGGACAATGAGCAGTTCTTC. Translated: CASKLFVGRDNEQFF.

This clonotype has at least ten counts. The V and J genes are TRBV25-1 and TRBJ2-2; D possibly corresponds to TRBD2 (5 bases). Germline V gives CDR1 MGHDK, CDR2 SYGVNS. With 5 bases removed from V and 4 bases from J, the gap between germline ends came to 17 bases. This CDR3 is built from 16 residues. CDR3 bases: TGTGCCAGCAGTTTTGGAAGGGAGTTTTTCACCGGGGAGCTGTTTTTT. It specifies CASSFGREFFTGELFF.

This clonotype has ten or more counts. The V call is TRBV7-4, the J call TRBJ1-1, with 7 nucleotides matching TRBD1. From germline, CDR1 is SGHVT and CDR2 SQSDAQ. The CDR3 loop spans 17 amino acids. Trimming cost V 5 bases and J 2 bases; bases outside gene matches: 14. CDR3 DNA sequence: TGTGCCAGCAGCCTCGACGGCGGCAGGGGGGCAAACACTGAAGCTTTCTTT. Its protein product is CASSLDGGRGANTEAFF.

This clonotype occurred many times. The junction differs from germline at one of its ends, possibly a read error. The CDR3 sequence: CSATPTSGRNPGELFF. CDR3 bases: TGCAGTGCTACCCCTACTAGCGGGAGGAACCCCGGGGAGCTGTTTTTT. This rearrangement joins TRBV20-1 to TRBJ2-2; 12 nucleotides agree with TRBD2. The CDR3 has 16 residues. In germline, CDR1 is DFQATT, CDR2 SNEGSKA (reference sequence).